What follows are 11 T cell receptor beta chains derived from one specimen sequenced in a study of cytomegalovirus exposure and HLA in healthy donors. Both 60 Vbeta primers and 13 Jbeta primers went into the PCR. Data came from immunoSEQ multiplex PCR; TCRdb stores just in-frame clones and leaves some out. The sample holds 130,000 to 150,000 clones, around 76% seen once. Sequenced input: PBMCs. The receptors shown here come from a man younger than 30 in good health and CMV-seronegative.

CDR3 sequence (DNA): TGTGCCAGCGGCAGACAGTCCTACACTGAAGCTTTCTTT. Its translation: CASGRQSYTEAFF. The V gene is TRBV2, the J gene TRBJ1-1; D is possibly TRBD1 (5 bases). This CDR3 spans 13 amino acids. Germline assignment: CDR1 SNHLY and CDR2 FYNNEI. Between the trimmed V and J ends, which lost 8 bases and 3 bases, there was a span of 13 bases. Complete variable domain (other parts from reference TRBV2 and TRBJ1-1): EPEVTQTPSHQVTQMGQEVILRCVPISNHLYFYWYRQILGQKVEFLVSFYNNEISEKSEIFDDQFSVERPDGSNFTLKIRSTKLEDSAMYFCASGRQSYTEAFFGQGTRLTVV.

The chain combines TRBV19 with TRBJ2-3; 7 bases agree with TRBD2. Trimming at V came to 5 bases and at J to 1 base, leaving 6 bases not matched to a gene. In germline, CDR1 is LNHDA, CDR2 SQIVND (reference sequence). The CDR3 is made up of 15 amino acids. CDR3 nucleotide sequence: TGTGCCAGTAGTCTTCCTAGCGGACGCACAGATACGCAGTATTTT. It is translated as CASSLPSGRTDTQYF.

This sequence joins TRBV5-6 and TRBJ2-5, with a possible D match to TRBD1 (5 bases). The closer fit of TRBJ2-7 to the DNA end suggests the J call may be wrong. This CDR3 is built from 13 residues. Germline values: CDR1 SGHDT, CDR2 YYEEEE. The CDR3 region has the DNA TGTGCCAGCAGCTTGGTAAGGGGCTACGAGCAGTACTTC. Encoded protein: CASSLVRGYEQYF.

The CDR3 coding sequence is TGTGCCAGTAGTCCGGGACAGGGGGTTTACGAGCAGTACTTC. Protein product: CASSPGQGVYEQYF. This rearrangement joins TRBV19 to TRBJ2-7, with TRBD1 identical over 11 bases. The V and J ends lost 5 bases and 4 bases, in that order; junction bases with no gene match: 4. Germline V CDR1 and CDR2: LNHDA, SQIVND (reference sequence). The CDR3 has 14 amino acids.

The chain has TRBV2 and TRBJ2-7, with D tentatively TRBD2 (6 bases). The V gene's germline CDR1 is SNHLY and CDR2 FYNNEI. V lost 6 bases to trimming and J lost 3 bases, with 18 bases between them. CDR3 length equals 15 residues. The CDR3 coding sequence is TGTGCCAGCAGCGACCCCTCGGCGGGGATCTACGAGCAGTACTTC. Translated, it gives CASSDPSAGIYEQYF. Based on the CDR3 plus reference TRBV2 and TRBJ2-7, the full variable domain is EPEVTQTPSHQVTQMGQEVILRCVPISNHLYFYWYRQILGQKVEFLVSFYNNEISEKSEIFDDQFSVERPDGSNFTLKIRSTKLEDSAMYFCASSDPSAGIYEQYFGPGTRLTVT.

Here the CDR3 DNA reads TGTGCCAGCTCACCGCCGGGGTATAGGGTCAATCAGCCCCAGCATTTT. This gives the protein CASSPPGYRVNQPQHF. The chain couples TRBV18 to TRBJ1-5, with D hard to call. The germline V gene encodes CDR1 KGHSH and CDR2 LQKENI. The CDR3 loop spans 16 amino acids. Between the trimmed V and J ends, which lost 3 bases and 3 bases, there was a span of 15 bases. Filled out from reference TRBV18 and TRBJ1-5, the complete variable domain reads NAGVMQNPRHLVRRRGQEARLRCSPMKGHSHVYWYRQLPEEGLKFMVYLQKENIIDESGMPKERFSAEFPKEGPSILRIQQVVRGDSAAYFCASSPPGYRVNQPQHFGDGTRLSIL.

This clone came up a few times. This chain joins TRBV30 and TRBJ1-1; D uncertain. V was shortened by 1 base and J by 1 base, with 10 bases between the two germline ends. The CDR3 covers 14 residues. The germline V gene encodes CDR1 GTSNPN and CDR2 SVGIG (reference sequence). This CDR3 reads CAWSGAMKNTEAFF. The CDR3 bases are TGTGCCTGGAGTGGGGCAATGAAGAACACTGAAGCTTTCTTT.

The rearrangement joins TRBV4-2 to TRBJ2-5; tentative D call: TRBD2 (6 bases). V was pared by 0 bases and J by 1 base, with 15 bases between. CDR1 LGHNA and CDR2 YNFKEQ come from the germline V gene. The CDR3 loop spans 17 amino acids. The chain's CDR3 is CASSQDWTGAIQETQYF. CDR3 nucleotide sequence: TGTGCCAGCAGCCAAGATTGGACGGGAGCCATCCAAGAGACCCAGTACTTC.

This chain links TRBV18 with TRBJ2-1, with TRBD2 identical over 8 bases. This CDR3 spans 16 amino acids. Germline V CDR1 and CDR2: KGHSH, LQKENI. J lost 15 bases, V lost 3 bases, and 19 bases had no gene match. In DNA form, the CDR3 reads TGTGCCAGCTCACCGGTAGCGGGACAACGGTCCTCAAACTGGTTCTTC. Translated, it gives CASSPVAGQRSSNWFF.

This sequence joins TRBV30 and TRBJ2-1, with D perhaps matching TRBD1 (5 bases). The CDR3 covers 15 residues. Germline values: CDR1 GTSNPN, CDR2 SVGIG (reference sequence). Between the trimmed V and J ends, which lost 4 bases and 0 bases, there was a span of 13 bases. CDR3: CAWTPGASSYNEQFF. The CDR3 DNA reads TGTGCCTGGACCCCTGGGGCTAGCTCCTACAATGAGCAGTTCTTC.

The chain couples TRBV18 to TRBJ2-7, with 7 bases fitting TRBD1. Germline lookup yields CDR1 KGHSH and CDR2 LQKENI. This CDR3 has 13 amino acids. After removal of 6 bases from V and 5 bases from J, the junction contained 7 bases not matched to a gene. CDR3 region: CASSRQGRNEQYF. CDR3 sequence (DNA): TGTGCCAGCTCGAGACAGGGAAGAAACGAGCAGTACTTC.